Presented here are 7 T cell receptor beta chains from one specimen sequenced in a study of blood T cells in healthy people across ages. PCR was performed a second time for about 7 to 11 cycles using a sample-barcoded 5' primer and a J-beta primer mix. In TCRdb, the 5' RACE reads were re-called with MiXCR into one record per CDR3 protein. Of around 780,000 distinct CDR3 sequences in the sample, about 26% were seen once. A further study also used this sample, focusing on T cells of mothers and their children.

The source material was blood. The source is a boy between 10 and 17 years old in good health.

In nucleotides, the CDR3 is TGTGCCACCAGCAGGTCACAGGGGCAAGAGACCCAGTACTTC. Translating gives CATSRSQGQETQYF. This sequence joins TRBV15 and TRBJ2-7, with TRBD1 identical over 7 bases. The DNA end lines up better with TRBJ2-5; the J call may be wrong. The CDR3 loop spans 14 amino acids. Germline-derived CDR1 and CDR2 are LNHNV and YYDKDF (reference sequence).

Comment on this clonotype: One end of the junction fails to match germline, which may point to a read error. The rearrangement joins TRBV2 to TRBJ2-7; D may be TRBD1 or TRBD2 (5 bases each). Germline-derived CDR1 and CDR2 are SNHLY and FYNNEI. The CDR3 spans 15 residues. Written as DNA, the CDR3 is TGTGCCAGCAGTGCTGGGACGGTTAGCACCTACGAGAAGTACTTC. Residues: CASSAGTVSTYEKYF.

The chain has TRBV10-3 and TRBJ2-3; D is possibly TRBD1 (5 bases). Germline CDR1 and CDR2: ENHRY and SYGVKD. Trimming cost V 0 bases and J 8 bases, with 27 bases left between them. CDR3 size: 19 residues. CDR3 region: CAISESKEPTDHYLGTQYF. CDR3 DNA: TGTGCCATCAGTGAGTCGAAGGAGCCGACAGACCATTATTTGGGTACGCAGTATTTT.

This sequence joins TRBV28 and TRBJ2-7; maybe TRBD1 (5 bases). Germline-derived CDR1 and CDR2 are MDHEN and SYDVKM. V gave up 4 bases and J gave up 1 base, with 14 bases separating them. CDR3 size: 15 residues. CDR3 amino acids: CASSSPGGASYEQYF. The CDR3 bases are TGTGCCAGCAGTTCCCCCGGTGGGGCTTCCTACGAGCAGTACTTC.

The chain uses TRBV3-1 and TRBJ2-5; a weak D match, TRBD2 (5 bases). Germline CDR1 and CDR2: LGHDT and YNNKEL (reference sequence). The CDR3 runs to 14 residues. Trimming took off 6 bases at V and 2 bases at J, with 13 bases between the two ends. The CDR3 is CASRSWRSQETQYF. The CDR3 nucleotides are TGTGCCAGCAGGTCTTGGAGGTCACAAGAGACCCAGTACTTC.

The CDR3 loop is CASSIPGVGTQYF. The DNA of the CDR3 is TGTGCCAGCAGTATCCCAGGGGTGGGGACCCAGTACTTC. The rearrangement uses TRBV6-5 and TRBJ2-5; tentative D call: TRBD1 (6 bases). The germline gives CDR1 MNHEY, CDR2 SVGAGI. This CDR3 spans 13 amino acids. Between the trimmed V and J ends, which lost 5 bases and 7 bases, there was a span of 14 bases.

This clonotype was seen a handful of times. The chain employs TRBV6-1 and TRBJ2-5; tentatively, D is TRBD1 or TRBD2 (5 bases each). The CDR3 has 13 residues. V was clipped by 8 bases and J by 5 bases, with 15 bases between them. Per germline, CDR1 MNHNS and CDR2 SASEGT. DNA of the CDR3: TGTGCCAGCGTGAGGGGTAGTGAGGAGACCCAGTACTTC. It codes for CASVRGSEETQYF.